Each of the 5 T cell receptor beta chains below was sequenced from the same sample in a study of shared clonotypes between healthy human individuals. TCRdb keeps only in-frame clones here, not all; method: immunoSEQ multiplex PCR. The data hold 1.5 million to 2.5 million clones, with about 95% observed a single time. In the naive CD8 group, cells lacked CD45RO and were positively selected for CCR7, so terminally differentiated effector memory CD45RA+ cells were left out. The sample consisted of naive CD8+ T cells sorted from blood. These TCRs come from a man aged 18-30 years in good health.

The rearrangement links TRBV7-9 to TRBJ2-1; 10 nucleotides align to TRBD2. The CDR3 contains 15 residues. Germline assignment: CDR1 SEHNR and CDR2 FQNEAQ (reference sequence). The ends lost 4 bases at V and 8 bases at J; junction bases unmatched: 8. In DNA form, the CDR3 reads TGTGCCAGCAGCTCGGAAGCGGGAGGGAACCATGAGCAGTTCTTC. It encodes CASSSEAGGNHEQFF.

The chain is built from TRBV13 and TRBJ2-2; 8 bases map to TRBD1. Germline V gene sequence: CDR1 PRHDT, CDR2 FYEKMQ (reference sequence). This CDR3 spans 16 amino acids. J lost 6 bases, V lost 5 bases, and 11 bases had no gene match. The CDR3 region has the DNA TGTGCCAGCAGCACCAGCACGGACAGGGTGGCCGGGGAGCTGTTTTTT. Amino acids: CASSTSTDRVAGELFF.

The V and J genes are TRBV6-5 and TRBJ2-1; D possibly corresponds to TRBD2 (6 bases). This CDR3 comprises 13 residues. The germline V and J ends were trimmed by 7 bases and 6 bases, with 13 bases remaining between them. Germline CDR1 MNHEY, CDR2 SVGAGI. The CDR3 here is CASKLRGSNEQFF. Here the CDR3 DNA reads TGTGCCAGCAAGTTACGGGGGTCCAATGAGCAGTTCTTC.

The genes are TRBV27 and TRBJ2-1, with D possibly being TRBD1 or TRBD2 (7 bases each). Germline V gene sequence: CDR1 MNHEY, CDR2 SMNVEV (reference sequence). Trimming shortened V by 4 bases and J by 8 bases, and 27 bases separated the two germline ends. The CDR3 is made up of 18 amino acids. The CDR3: CASSSPGGGGPRWYEQFF. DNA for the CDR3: TGTGCCAGCAGTTCCCCAGGGGGAGGGGGACCAAGATGGTATGAGCAGTTCTTC.

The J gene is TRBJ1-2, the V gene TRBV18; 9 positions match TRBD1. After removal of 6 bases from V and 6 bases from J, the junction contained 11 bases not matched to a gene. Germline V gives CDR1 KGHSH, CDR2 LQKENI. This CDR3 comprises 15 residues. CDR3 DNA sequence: TGTGCCAGCTCCCCTTCCACGACAGGGGGGGATGGCTACACCTTC. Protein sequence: CASSPSTTGGDGYTF.